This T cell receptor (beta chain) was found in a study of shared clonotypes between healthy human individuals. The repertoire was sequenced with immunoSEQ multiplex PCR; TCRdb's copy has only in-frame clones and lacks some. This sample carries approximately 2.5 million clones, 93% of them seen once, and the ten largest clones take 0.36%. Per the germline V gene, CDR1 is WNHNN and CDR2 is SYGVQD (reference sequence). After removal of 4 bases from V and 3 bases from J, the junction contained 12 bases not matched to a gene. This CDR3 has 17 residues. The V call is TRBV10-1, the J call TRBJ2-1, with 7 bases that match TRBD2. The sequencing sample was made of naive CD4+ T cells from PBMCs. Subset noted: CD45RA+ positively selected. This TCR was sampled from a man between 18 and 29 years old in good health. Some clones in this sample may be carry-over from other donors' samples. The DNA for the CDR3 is TGCGCCAGCAGTGGGGCTACTAGCGCCCTTTACTACAATGAGCAGTTCTTC. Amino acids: CASSGATSALYYNEQFF.